One and the same sample provided the 23 T cell receptor beta chains below, sequenced in a study of radiotherapy plus CTLA-4 blockade in lung cancer. Sequencing used immunoSEQ multiplex PCR; TCRdb keeps in-frame clones, though not all of them. The data contain roughly 76,000 clones, under 75% of them seen just once; the ten biggest clones take up more than 8%. The input for sequencing was peripheral blood, taken from a patient treated with radiotherapy plus ipilimumab. These receptors all stem from a human donor with non-small cell lung cancer whose response to radiotherapy plus ipilimumab could not be evaluated.

V is TRBV7-9 and J is TRBJ2-3, with 13 bases fitting TRBD2. The CDR3 length is 19 residues. The germline V gene has CDR1 SEHNR and CDR2 FQNEAQ (reference sequence). Trimming removed 0 bases from V and 6 bases from J; junction bases left unmatched: 12. The CDR3 DNA reads TGTGCCAGCAGCTTAGCCATACTAGCGGGAGGGCCTAAAGCGGATACGCAGTATTTT. Protein product: CASSLAILAGGPKADTQYF. Complete variable domain (other parts from reference TRBV7-9 and TRBJ2-3): DTGVSQNPRHKITKRGQNVTFRCDPISEHNRLYWYRQTLGQGPEFLTYFQNEAQLEKSRLLSDRFSAERPKGSFSTLEIQRTEQGDSAMYLCASSLAILAGGPKADTQYFGPGTRLTVL.

This chain joins TRBV28 and TRBJ2-1; TRBD2 matches 11 bases. This CDR3 has 13 amino acids. V shed 3 bases and J 10 bases; nucleotides not matched to a gene: 2. Germline V gene data show CDR1 as MDHEN and CDR2 as SYDVKM. CDR3 loop: CASSFRLAGEQFF. CDR3 in DNA: TGTGCCAGCAGTTTCCGACTAGCGGGGGAGCAGTTCTTC. Full variable domain (remainder filled in from reference TRBV28 and TRBJ2-1): DVKVTQSSRYLVKRTGEKVFLECVQDMDHENMFWYRQDPGLGLRLIYFSYDVKMKEKGDIPEGYSVSREKKERFSLILESASTNQTSMYLCASSFRLAGEQFFGPGTRLTVL.

The gene calls are TRBV6-5 and TRBJ1-5, with TRBD1 as a possible D gene (6 bases). The CDR3 sequence is 15 residues long. The germline CDR1 and CDR2 sequences are MNHEY and SVGAGI. Trimming took 2 bases from V and 5 from J, leaving 13 bases between them. The CDR3, as DNA: TGTGCCAGCAGTTACCCACAGGGAGCAGATCAGCCCCAGCATTTT. Translating it yields CASSYPQGADQPQHF.

Worth noting for this clone: Other DNA sequences in the sample encode the same CDR3. The chain couples TRBV7-2 to TRBJ2-3, with 13 positions matching TRBD2. Germline values: CDR1 SGHTA, CDR2 FQGNSA. The CDR3 runs 16 residues. V lost 3 bases and J lost 1; bases outside the gene matches: 1. CDR3 residues: CASSFGTSGGTDTQYF. CDR3 bases: TGTGCCAGCAGCTTCGGGACTAGCGGGGGCACAGATACGCAGTATTTT.

The chain joins TRBV4-2 to TRBJ1-5; weak D call: TRBD1 (5 bases). The germline V gene has CDR1 LGHNA and CDR2 YNFKEQ. The germline V and J ends were trimmed by 0 bases and 3 bases, with 21 bases remaining between them. The CDR3 contains 19 residues. DNA for the CDR3: TGTGCCAGCAGCCAAGATCTCGGGGGGGTGGGATTTTCCAATCAGCCCCAGCATTTT. It encodes CASSQDLGGVGFSNQPQHF.

The rearrangement uses TRBV29-1 and TRBJ2-3; 12 nucleotides align to TRBD2. This CDR3 spans 15 amino acids. The V segment lost 6 bases and the J segment 1 base; nucleotides outside the gene matches: 5. Per germline, CDR1 SQVTM and CDR2 ANQGSEA. CDR3 loop: CSVATSGRGTDTQYF. The DNA for the CDR3 is TGCAGCGTCGCGACTAGCGGGAGAGGCACAGATACGCAGTATTTT.

This rearrangement joins TRBV4-1 to TRBJ2-2, with 11 nucleotides matching TRBD2. Germline V CDR1 and CDR2: MGHRA, YSYEKL. J was trimmed by 5 bases and V by 1 base; bases with no gene match: 9. This CDR3 has 18 residues. The CDR3 nucleotides read TGCGCCAGCAGCCAAGTCCCTCTAGCGGGAGGACGGACCGGGGAGCTGTTTTTT. This gives the protein CASSQVPLAGGRTGELFF.

The V and J genes are TRBV7-2 and TRBJ2-5; 12 bases are a match to TRBD2. Losses at the gene ends were 5 bases for V and 5 bases for J; bases not matched to a gene: 9. Germline V gene lookup returns CDR1 SGHTA and CDR2 FQGNSA. The CDR3 covers 16 residues. The CDR3 here is CASSAFTSGGRETQYF. CDR3 sequence (DNA): TGTGCCAGCAGCGCTTTTACTAGCGGGGGGCGGGAGACCCAGTACTTC.

This clone was counted a few times. The rearrangement joins TRBV18 to TRBJ1-1; D gene uncertain. CDR1 KGHSH and CDR2 LQKENI come from the germline V gene. Trimming took off 2 bases at V and 11 bases at J, with 9 bases between the two ends. The CDR3 has 11 residues. The CDR3 sequence: CASSPSLEAFF. CDR3 sequence (DNA): TGTGCCAGCTCACCATCCTTGGAGGCTTTCTTT.

In DNA, the CDR3 is TGTGCCAGCTCATCCCAGGGGACGCCCTACGAGCAGTACTTC. Translation: CASSSQGTPYEQYF. V is TRBV18 and J is TRBJ2-5; D is perhaps TRBD1 (6 bases). The J call may be faulty, since TRBJ2-7 better matches the DNA end. Germline V gives CDR1 KGHSH, CDR2 LQKENI. The CDR3 runs 14 residues.

The chain is built from TRBV11-3 and TRBJ1-1; 11 bases are a match to TRBD1. Germline V CDR1 and CDR2: SGHNT, YENEEA. V lost 5 bases and J lost 4; bases outside the gene matches: 9. The CDR3 contains 16 residues. The CDR3, as DNA: TGTGCCAGCAGCCCCGGACAGGGGGCGGTGGGCACTGAAGCTTTCTTT. Protein product: CASSPGQGAVGTEAFF.

The V gene is TRBV5-8, the J gene TRBJ1-2, with 12 bases lining up with TRBD1. V shed 4 bases and J 8 bases; nucleotides not matched to a gene: 15. Germline V CDR1 and CDR2: SGHTS, YDEGEE. The CDR3 totals 17 residues. In DNA form, the CDR3 reads TGTGCCAGCAGCCGGAGTCGCCTAGGGACAGGGGGCAAGGGCTACACCTTC. Translated, it gives CASSRSRLGTGGKGYTF. The entire variable domain, with the rest obtained from reference TRBV5-8 and TRBJ1-2, is as follows: EAGVTQSPTHLIKTRGQQATLRCSPISGHTSVYWYQQALGLGLQFLLWYDEGEERNRGNFPPRFSGRQFPNYSSELNVNALELEDSALYLCASSRSRLGTGGKGYTFGSGTRLTVV.

The J gene is TRBJ2-1, the V gene TRBV4-3, with 7 bases fitting TRBD2. J lost 9 bases, V lost 1 base, and 3 bases had no gene match. Germline CDR1 and CDR2: LGHNA and YSLEER. This CDR3 spans 13 amino acids. This CDR3 is CASSQGLAGEQFF. CDR3 bases: TGCGCCAGCAGCCAAGGACTAGCAGGTGAGCAGTTCTTC.

The chain recombines TRBV6-5 with TRBJ1-1, with no clear D. Germline CDR1 reads MNHEY; CDR2 reads SVGAGI. The CDR3 sequence is 13 residues long. V was trimmed by 5 bases and J by 2 bases, leaving 9 bases between them. CDR3 sequence reads: CASSHGRNTEAFF. In DNA form, the CDR3 reads TGTGCCAGCAGTCACGGGAGAAACACTGAAGCTTTCTTT.

This clone has only one observation. V usage is TRBV19 and J usage is TRBJ1-1, with D unclear. V was cut by 3 bases and J by 3 bases, with 11 bases left in between. The CDR3 runs to 14 residues. The germline V gene has CDR1 LNHDA and CDR2 SQIVND (reference sequence). The DNA for the CDR3 is TGTGCCAGTAGTATCGGGTACTCGGACACTGAAGCTTTCTTT. Translation: CASSIGYSDTEAFF.

The V and J genes are TRBV5-1 and TRBJ2-7; 7 positions agree with TRBD2. Trimming took 0 bases from V and 2 from J; bases not matched to a gene: 5. CDR3 length equals 15 residues. Germline V CDR1 and CDR2: SGHRS, YFSETQ. The CDR3 DNA is TGCGCCAGCAGCTTGGTTCTAGCGGCAACCTACGAGCAGTACTTC. Protein: CASSLVLAATYEQYF.

The chain uses TRBV19 and TRBJ2-1, with 12 bases lining up with TRBD2. Unmatched junction bases numbered 7, after V lost 7 bases and J lost 3 bases. This CDR3 has 16 residues. Germline V gene sequence: CDR1 LNHDA, CDR2 SQIVND (reference sequence). The CDR3: CASIRTSGELYNEQFF. In DNA form, the CDR3 reads TGTGCCAGTATACGGACTAGCGGGGAACTCTACAATGAGCAGTTCTTC.

This chain links TRBV6-5 with TRBJ2-7, with 8 bases matching TRBD2. V shed 7 bases and J 2 bases; nucleotides not matched to a gene: 7. The CDR3 has 14 residues. Per germline, CDR1 MNHEY and CDR2 SVGAGI. The CDR3 loop reads CASTLAGRTYEQYF. The CDR3 DNA reads TGTGCCAGCACTTTAGCGGGGCGGACCTACGAGCAGTACTTC.

The chain employs TRBV2 and TRBJ2-2; D not resolved. Germline lookup yields CDR1 SNHLY and CDR2 FYNNEI. The CDR3 loop spans 15 amino acids. Trimming took off 2 bases at V and 0 bases at J, with 7 bases between the two ends. The chain's CDR3 is CASSEQVANTGELFF. CDR3 coding DNA: TGTGCCAGCAGTGAACAGGTCGCGAACACCGGGGAGCTGTTTTTT.

As concerns this clone: At one end, the junction sequence differs from germline, possibly due to a read error. The chain combines TRBV6-5 with TRBJ2-7; 13 positions match TRBD2. CDR1 is MNHEY, CDR2 SVGAGI, per germline. CDR3 length: 14 residues. CDR3 in DNA: TGTGCCAGCAGTTATCCGGGGACTAGCGGGAAGTCCTCCTTC. This translates into CASSYPGTSGKSSF.

This clone was counted between two and nine times. This rearrangement joins TRBV6-5 to TRBJ2-7; possibly TRBD2 for D (6 bases). The germline CDR1 and CDR2 sequences are MNHEY and SVGAGI. The CDR3 runs to 15 residues. The V and J ends lost 7 bases and 2 bases respectively, with 18 bases between them. CDR3 region: CASIWGVLRAYEQYF. The CDR3, as DNA: TGTGCCAGCATTTGGGGGGTACTACGGGCCTACGAGCAGTACTTC.

This clone is a singleton in its sample. The CDR3 is CASIRGASPTDTQYF. The CDR3 DNA follows: TGTGCCAGCATTCGCGGGGCGAGCCCCACAGATACGCAGTATTTT. The chain employs TRBV28 and TRBJ2-3; the D gene is possibly TRBD2 (6 bases). The CDR3 is made up of 15 amino acids. The V gene's germline CDR1 is MDHEN and CDR2 SYDVKM. The V and J ends lost 7 bases and 2 bases respectively, with 16 bases between them.

J is TRBJ2-5 and V is TRBV19, with TRBD2 matching over 9 bases. Germline V gene data show CDR1 as LNHDA and CDR2 as SQIVND (reference sequence). With V trimmed by 4 bases and J by 5 bases, 11 bases remained unmatched. The CDR3 sequence is 16 residues long. CDR3 protein: CASSRRGVAGVETQYF. DNA for the CDR3: TGTGCCAGTAGTAGACGTGGGGTAGCGGGAGTTGAGACCCAGTACTTC.